This T cell receptor beta chain was identified in a study of blood T cells in healthy people across ages. Each sample yielded at least 6 million isolated PBMCs. Each sample provided at least 5 micrograms of extracted total RNA. The second PCR ran roughly 7 to 12 cycles with a sample-barcoded 5' primer and J-beta primers. Each of the cDNA molecules was tagged by a template-switch adaptor with 12 random nucleotides. TCRdb re-analysed the 5' RACE reads in MiXCR, keeping a single row per CDR3 protein. The data contain about 1.1 million distinct CDR3 sequences, 35% to 45% of them seen just once; the ten biggest clones take up about an eighth. The sample comprised blood. The receptor was isolated from a man younger than 35 in good health.

The CDR3 reads CASSQRLVSSGETQFF. The CDR3 bases are TGCGCCAGCAGCCAGAGACTTGTGTCTTCCGGCGAGACCCAGTTCTTC. The rearrangement links TRBV4-3 to TRBJ2-1; D gene uncertain. There are 16 residues in the CDR3. The ends were cut back, 3 bases at V and 13 bases at J, with 25 bases in the middle. Germline-derived CDR1 and CDR2 are LGHNA and YSLEER.